This TCR beta chain was found in a study of cytomegalovirus exposure and HLA in healthy donors. Whole-study results and caveats: An ancestry cluster, one associated with Asian ancestry, reportedly showed fewer N-insertions than the approximately 650-donor mean in a later analysis. HLA restriction was apparent for most CMV-associated TCR beta chains in a later analysis. The investigators catalogued 150 to 200 TCR beta chains as cytomegalovirus-associated.

The primer mix had 60 Vbeta and 13 Jbeta primers. The data were produced by immunoSEQ multiplex PCR, yet TCRdb's version contains in-frame clones alone and is incomplete. The table has some 95,000 clones, 60% to 85% seen once. The CDR3 runs 15 residues. The germline V gene has CDR1 SGHVS and CDR2 FQNEAQ. Trimming removed 5 bases from V and 1 base from J; junction bases left unmatched: 6. With regard to this clone: Its cognate antigen is unknown.

The receptor was derived from a middle-aged woman in good health and CMV-seronegative. The J gene is TRBJ1-1, the V gene TRBV7-8, with TRBD1 identical over 8 bases. Material: PBMCs. The DNA of the CDR3 is TGTGCCAGCAGCGGACCCGGGACAGGGAACACTGAAGCTTTCTTT. It translates to CASSGPGTGNTEAFF.